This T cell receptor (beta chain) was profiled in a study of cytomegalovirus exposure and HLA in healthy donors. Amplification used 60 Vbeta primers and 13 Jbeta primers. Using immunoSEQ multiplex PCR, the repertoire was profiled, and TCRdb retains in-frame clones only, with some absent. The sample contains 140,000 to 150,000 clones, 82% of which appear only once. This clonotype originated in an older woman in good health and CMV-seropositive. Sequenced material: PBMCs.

Here the CDR3 reads CASSQERSASGRASGYEQYF. In DNA, the CDR3 is TGCGCCAGCAGCCAAGAAAGAAGCGCTAGCGGGAGGGCCAGCGGGTACGAGCAGTACTTC. This chain links TRBV4-3 with TRBJ2-7, with TRBD2 matching over 12 bases. This CDR3 contains 20 residues. V shed 0 bases and J 4 bases; nucleotides not matched to a gene: 16. Germline CDR1 reads LGHNA; CDR2 reads YSLEER.